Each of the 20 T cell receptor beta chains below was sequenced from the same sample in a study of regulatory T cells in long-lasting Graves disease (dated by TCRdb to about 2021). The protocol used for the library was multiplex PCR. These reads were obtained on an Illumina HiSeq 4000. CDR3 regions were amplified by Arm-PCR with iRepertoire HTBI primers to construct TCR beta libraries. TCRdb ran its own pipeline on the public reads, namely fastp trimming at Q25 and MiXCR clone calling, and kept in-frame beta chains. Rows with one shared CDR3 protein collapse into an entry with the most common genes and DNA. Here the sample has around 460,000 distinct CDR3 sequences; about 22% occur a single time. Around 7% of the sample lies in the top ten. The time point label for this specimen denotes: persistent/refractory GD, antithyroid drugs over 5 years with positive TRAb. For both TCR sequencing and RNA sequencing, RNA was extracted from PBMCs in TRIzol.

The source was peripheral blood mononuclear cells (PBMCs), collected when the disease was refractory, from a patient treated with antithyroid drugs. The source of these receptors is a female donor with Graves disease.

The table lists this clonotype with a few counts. CDR3 protein: CASSQDPEARYQETQYF. CDR3 DNA: TGTGCCAGCAGCCAGGACCCCGAAGCGAGGTACCAAGAGACCCAGTACTTC. The chain carries TRBV3-1 and TRBJ2-5; D remains ambiguous. The CDR3 totals 17 residues. V lost 3 bases, J lost 0 bases, and 17 bases lay in between. Germline V gene lookup returns CDR1 LGHDT and CDR2 YNNKEL (reference sequence).

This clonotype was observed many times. The CDR3 nucleotides are TGCAGCGGTCTAGGACGGGAGAACACTGAAGCTTTCTTT. It translates to CSGLGRENTEAFF. The chain uses TRBV29-1 and TRBJ1-1; D not certain. CDR3 size: 13 residues. Trimming pared 7 bases from V and 1 base from J, leaving 13 bases between. Germline V gene lookup returns CDR1 SQVTM and CDR2 ANQGSEA.

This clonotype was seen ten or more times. The CDR3 reads CASSRGGGASETQYF. CDR3 in DNA: TGTGCCAGCAGCCGTGGTGGGGGGGCGAGTGAGACCCAGTACTTC. The chain is built from TRBV11-2 and TRBJ2-5; D might be TRBD2 (7 bases). Germline loops: CDR1 SGHAT, CDR2 FQNNGV. V dropped 5 bases and J dropped 5 bases, with 18 bases sitting between them. This CDR3 is 15 amino acids long.

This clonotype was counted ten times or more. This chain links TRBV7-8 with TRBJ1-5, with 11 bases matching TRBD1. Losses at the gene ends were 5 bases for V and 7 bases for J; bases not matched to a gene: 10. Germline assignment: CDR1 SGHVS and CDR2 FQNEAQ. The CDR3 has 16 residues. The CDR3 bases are TGTGCCAGCAGCCTGTTTCGGACAGGGGGCGCCCAGCCCCAGCATTTT. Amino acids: CASSLFRTGGAQPQHF. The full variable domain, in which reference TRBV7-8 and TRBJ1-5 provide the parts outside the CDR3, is GAGVSQSPRYKVAKRGQDVALRCDPISGHVSLFWYQQALGQGPEFLTYFQNEAQLDKSGLPSDRFFAERPEGSVSTLKIQRTQQEDSAVYLCASSLFRTGGAQPQHFGDGTRLSIL.

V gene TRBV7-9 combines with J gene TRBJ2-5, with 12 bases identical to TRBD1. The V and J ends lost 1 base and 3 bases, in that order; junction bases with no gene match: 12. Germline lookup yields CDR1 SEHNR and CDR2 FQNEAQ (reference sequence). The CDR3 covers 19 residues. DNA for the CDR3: TGTGCCAGCAGCTTAGTATACTCCTGGGGGACAGGGGGCGAAGAGACCCAGTACTTC. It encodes CASSLVYSWGTGGEETQYF.

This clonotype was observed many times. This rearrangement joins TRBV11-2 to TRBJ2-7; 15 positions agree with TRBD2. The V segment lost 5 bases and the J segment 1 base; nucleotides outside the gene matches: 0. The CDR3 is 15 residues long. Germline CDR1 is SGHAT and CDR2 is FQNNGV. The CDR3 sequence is CASSGLAGGSYEQYF. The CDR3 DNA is TGTGCCAGCAGCGGACTAGCGGGAGGGTCCTACGAGCAGTACTTC.

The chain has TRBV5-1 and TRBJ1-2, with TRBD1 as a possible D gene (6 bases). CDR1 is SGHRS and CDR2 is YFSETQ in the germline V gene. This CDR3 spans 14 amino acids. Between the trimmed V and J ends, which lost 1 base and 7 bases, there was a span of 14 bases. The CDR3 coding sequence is TGCGCCAGCAGCTTGCTCCTCGGGGGGGCTGGCTACACCTTC. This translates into CASSLLLGGAGYTF.

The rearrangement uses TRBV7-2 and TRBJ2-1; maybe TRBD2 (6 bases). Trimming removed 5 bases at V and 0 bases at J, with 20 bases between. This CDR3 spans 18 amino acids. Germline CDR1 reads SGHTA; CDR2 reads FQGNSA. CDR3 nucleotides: TGTGCCAGCAGCCCAGCCCCCCTAGCGCCTAGCTCCTACAATGAGCAGTTCTTC. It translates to CASSPAPLAPSSYNEQFF.

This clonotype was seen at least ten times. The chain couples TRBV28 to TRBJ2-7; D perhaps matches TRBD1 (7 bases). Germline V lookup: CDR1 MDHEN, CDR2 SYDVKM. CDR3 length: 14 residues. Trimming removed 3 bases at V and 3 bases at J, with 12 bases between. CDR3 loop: CASSLSGGNYEQYF. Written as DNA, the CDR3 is TGTGCCAGCAGTTTGTCAGGGGGGAACTACGAGCAGTACTTC.

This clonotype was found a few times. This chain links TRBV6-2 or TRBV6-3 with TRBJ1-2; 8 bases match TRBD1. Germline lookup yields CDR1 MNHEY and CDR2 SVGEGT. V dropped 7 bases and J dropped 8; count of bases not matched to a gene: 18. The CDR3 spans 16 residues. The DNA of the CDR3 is TGTGCCAGCACCCCGAGGGGCAGGGGGCGCGTGAGGGGCTACACCTTC. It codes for CASTPRGRGRVRGYTF.

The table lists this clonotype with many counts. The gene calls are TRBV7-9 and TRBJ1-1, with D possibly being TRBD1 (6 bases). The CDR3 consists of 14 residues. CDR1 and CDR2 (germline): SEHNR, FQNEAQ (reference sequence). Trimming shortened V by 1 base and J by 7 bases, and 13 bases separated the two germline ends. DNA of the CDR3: TGTGCCAGCAGCTTAGTGCAGGGGATGGTTGAAGCTTTCTTT. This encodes CASSLVQGMVEAFF.

CDR3 sequence reads: CASSQTLGIGTDTQYF. The CDR3 DNA is TGTGCCAGCAGCCAGACCTTGGGGATAGGCACAGATACGCAGTATTTT. The chain carries TRBV14 and TRBJ2-3, with D unresolved. The germline gives CDR1 SGHDN, CDR2 FVKESK. V shed 3 bases and J shed 1 base, with 14 bases lying between them. The CDR3 spans 16 residues.

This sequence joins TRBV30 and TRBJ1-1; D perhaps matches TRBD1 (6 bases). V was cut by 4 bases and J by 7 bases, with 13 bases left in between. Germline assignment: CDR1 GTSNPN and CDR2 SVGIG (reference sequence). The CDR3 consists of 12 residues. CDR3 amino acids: CAWNLGGIEAFF. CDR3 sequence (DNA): TGTGCCTGGAACCTAGGGGGAATTGAAGCTTTCTTT. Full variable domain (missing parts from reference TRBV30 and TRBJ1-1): SQTIHQWPATLVQPVGSPLSLECTVEGTSNPNLYWYRQAAGRGLQLLFYSVGIGQISSEVPQNLSASRPQDRQFILSSKKLLLSDSGFYLCAWNLGGIEAFFGQGTRLTVV.

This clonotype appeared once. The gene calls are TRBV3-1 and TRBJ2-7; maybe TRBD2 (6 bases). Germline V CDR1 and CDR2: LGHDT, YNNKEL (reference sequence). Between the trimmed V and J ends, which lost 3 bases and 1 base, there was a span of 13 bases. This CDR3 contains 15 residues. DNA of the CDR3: TGTGCCAGCAGCCAGGGACCCGCGGGGTCCTACGAGCAGTACTTC. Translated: CASSQGPAGSYEQYF.

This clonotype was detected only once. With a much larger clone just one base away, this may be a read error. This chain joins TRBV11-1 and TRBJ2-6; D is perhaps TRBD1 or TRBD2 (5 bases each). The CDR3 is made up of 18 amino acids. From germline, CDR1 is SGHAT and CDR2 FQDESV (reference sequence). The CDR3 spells CASRTGRDGLSGADVLTF. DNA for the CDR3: TGTGCCAGCAGGACGGGCAGGGACGGACTCTCTGGGGCCGACGTCCTGACTTTC. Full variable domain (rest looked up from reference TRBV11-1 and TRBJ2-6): EAEVAQSPRYKITEKSQAVAFWCDPISGHATLYWYRQILGQGPELLVQFQDESVVDDSQLPKDRFSAERLKGVDSTLKIQPAELGDSAMYLCASRTGRDGLSGADVLTFGAGSRLTVL.

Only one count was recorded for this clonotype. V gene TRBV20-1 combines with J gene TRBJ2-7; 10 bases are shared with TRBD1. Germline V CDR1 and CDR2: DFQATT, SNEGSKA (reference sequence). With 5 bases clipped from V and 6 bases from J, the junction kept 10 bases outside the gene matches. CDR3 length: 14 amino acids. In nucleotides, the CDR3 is TGCAGTGCTCCTCCGCCGGGACAGGGGCCCGAGCAGTACTTC. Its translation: CSAPPPGQGPEQYF.

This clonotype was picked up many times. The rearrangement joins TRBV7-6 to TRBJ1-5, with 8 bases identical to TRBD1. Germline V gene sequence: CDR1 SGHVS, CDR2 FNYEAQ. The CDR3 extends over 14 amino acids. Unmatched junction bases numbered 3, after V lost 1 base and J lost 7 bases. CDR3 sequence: CASSLGTGIQPQHF. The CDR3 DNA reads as TGTGCCAGCAGCTTAGGGACAGGGATACAGCCCCAGCATTTT.

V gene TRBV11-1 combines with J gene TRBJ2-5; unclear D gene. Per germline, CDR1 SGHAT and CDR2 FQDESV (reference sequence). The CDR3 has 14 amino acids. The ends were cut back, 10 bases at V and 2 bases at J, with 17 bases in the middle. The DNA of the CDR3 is TGTGCCAACGGATCAAGGCAGGCGCAAGAGACCCAGTACTTC. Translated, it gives CANGSRQAQETQYF. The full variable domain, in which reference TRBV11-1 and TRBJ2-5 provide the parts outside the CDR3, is EAEVAQSPRYKITEKSQAVAFWCDPISGHATLYWYRQILGQGPELLVQFQDESVVDDSQLPKDRFSAERLKGVDSTLKIQPAELGDSAMYLCANGSRQAQETQYFGPGTRLLVL.

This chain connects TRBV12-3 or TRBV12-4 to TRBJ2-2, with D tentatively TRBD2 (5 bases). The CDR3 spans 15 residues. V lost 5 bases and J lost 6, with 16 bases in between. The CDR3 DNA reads TGTGCCAGCAGTGCCGGAACTAGTGGTGCCGGGGAGCTGTTTTTT. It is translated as CASSAGTSGAGELFF.

CDR3 in amino acids: CASSQVILSRPLTMNTEAFF. The CDR3, as DNA: TGTGCCAGCAGCCAAGTGATTTTGAGTCGGCCATTAACTATGAACACTGAAGCTTTCTTT. V gene TRBV3-1 combines with J gene TRBJ1-1; D unclear. V gave up 1 base and J gave up 0 bases, with 24 bases separating them. Germline lookup yields CDR1 LGHDT and CDR2 YNNKEL (reference sequence). The CDR3 loop spans 20 amino acids. Full variable domain (rest looked up from reference TRBV3-1 and TRBJ1-1): DTAVSQTPKYLVTQMGNDKSIKCEQNLGHDTMYWYKQDSKKFLKIMFSYNNKELIINETVPNRFSPKSPDKAHLNLHINSLELGDSAVYFCASSQVILSRPLTMNTEAFFGQGTRLTVV.